The sequence of this T cell receptor beta chain was determined in a study of blood T cell repertoires in COVID-19. Overall study: From T cells, B-cell-depleted T cells, or PBMCs came the material, which was cDNA or gDNA.

Looked up from germline, CDR1 is SEHNR and CDR2 is FQNEAQ (reference sequence). This CDR3 is 15 amino acids long. V was shortened by 2 bases and J by 5 bases, with 13 bases between the two germline ends. Generated by immunoSEQ multiplex PCR, the TCRdb table keeps only in-frame clones and is missing some. The sample has around 270,000 clones, about 86% seen once. This clonotype originated in a man aged 25-45 years with active or convalescent COVID-19. The chain links TRBV7-9 to TRBJ2-1; TRBD2 might be the D (6 bases). The sample taken for sequencing was peripheral blood. The CDR3 bases are TGTGCCAGCAGCTTACCGGGAGTGGGCGACAATGAGCAGTTCTTC. It translates to CASSLPGVGDNEQFF.